The present T cell receptor beta chain was sequenced within a study of response to subunit inactivated influenza vaccine. General study results and limits: Authors suggested that a seasonal influenza vaccination recruits few new T cells each time.

In TCRdb, the RT-PCR reads were re-called with MiXCR into one record per CDR3 protein. Among some 520,000 distinct CDR3 sequences, 16% were seen once, and the ten largest hold around 3%. Details on this clonotype: Antigen specificity is unknown.

The germline V and J ends were trimmed by 5 bases and 7 bases, with 17 bases remaining between them. In germline, CDR1 is SQVTM, CDR2 ANQGSEA. The CDR3 is 13 residues long. Sequencing used CD4+ T cells sorted from PBMCs, obtained less than 30 months after vaccination. This TCR was sampled from a man aged 50-75 years who received an inactivated influenza vaccine. This sequence joins TRBV29-1 and TRBJ1-1; no definite D call. The CDR3 spells CSVTSPRIFEAFF. The CDR3, as DNA: TGCAGCGTTACCTCTCCGCGGATCTTTGAAGCTTTCTTT.